The clone carrying this T cell receptor (beta chain) was picked up a small number of times. Using RNA transcripts as the source, TCR beta CDR3 regions were amplified. RT-PCR in the first round (using the HTBI primer set) targeted the TCR CDR3. Each CDR3 protein is one row after TCRdb ran MiXCR on the multiplex PCR reads. The sample contains almost 600,000 distinct CDR3 sequences, 35% to 55% of which appear only once. The sample comes from a study of T cells in Graves' hyperthyroidism and ophthalmopathy. With V trimmed by 3 bases and J by 0 bases, 3 bases remained unmatched. CDR3 length equals 15 residues. Germline V gene data show CDR1 as SQVTM and CDR2 as ANQGSEA.

The J gene is TRBJ2-3, the V gene TRBV29-1; 10 nucleotides line up with TRBD2. The TCR originated in a woman younger than 30 with Graves' hyperthyroidism. The material sequenced was peripheral blood or thyroid tissue (not recorded which). The CDR3 DNA reads as TGCAGCGTTGACACTAGCGGGACTAGCACAGATACGCAGTATTTT. Translating gives CSVDTSGTSTDTQYF.